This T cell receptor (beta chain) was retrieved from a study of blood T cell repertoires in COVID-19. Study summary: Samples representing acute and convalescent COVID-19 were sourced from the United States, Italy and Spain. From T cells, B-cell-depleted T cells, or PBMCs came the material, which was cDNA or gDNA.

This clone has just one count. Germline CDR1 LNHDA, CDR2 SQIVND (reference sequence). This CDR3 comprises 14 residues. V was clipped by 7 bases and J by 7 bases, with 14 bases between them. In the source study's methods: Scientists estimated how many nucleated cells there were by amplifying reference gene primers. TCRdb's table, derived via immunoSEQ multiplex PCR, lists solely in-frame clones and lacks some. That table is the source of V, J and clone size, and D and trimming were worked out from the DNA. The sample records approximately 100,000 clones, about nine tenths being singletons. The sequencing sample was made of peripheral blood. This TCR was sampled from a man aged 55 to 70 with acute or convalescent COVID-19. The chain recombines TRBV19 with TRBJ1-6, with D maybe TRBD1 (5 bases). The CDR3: CASTEGIMNSPLHF. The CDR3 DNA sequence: TGTGCCAGTACGGAGGGGATAATGAATTCACCCCTCCACTTT.